This T cell receptor beta chain was obtained from a study of blood T cell repertoires in COVID-19. Study in general: From the United States, Italy and Spain came samples of acute and convalescent COVID-19. Sources were T cells, B-cell-depleted T cells, or PBMCs; the material itself was cDNA or gDNA.

Seattle patients were enrolled during active infection and followed longitudinally. The repertoire was sequenced with immunoSEQ multiplex PCR; TCRdb's copy has only in-frame clones and lacks some. The sample lists about 240,000 clones; over 90% were seen once. The length of the CDR3 is 18 residues. Germline assignment: CDR1 MNHEY and CDR2 SMNVEV (reference sequence). Trimming pared 7 bases from V and 0 bases from J, leaving 22 bases between. The receptor comes from a man aged 30-40 years with COVID-19, enrolled during active disease. The V and J genes are TRBV27 and TRBJ1-3, with D possibly matching TRBD1 (6 bases). The material sequenced was peripheral blood. CDR3 in amino acids: CASNFGGASETSGNTIYF. DNA for the CDR3: TGTGCCAGCAATTTTGGGGGGGCCTCAGAGACCTCTGGAAACACCATATATTTT.